One and the same sample provided the 19 T cell receptor beta chains below, sequenced in a study of early T cells in non-severe SARS-CoV-2 infection. TCRdb reanalysed the 5' RACE reads using MiXCR and keeps one entry per CDR3 protein. The profile covers tens of thousands of distinct CDR3 sequences, with approximately 14% appearing a single time and around 0.58% taken by the ten largest. Sequences were obtained from whole blood. Source of these receptors: an adult who was a healthcare worker with PCR-confirmed SARS-CoV-2 infection or an uninfected control (not recorded which).

This chain links TRBV3-1 with TRBJ2-2; D ambiguous. The CDR3 runs 16 residues. The germline gives CDR1 LGHDT, CDR2 YNNKEL (reference sequence). V was shortened by 1 base and J by 8 bases, with 17 bases between the two germline ends. The CDR3 spells CASSQASVAGAGELFF. The CDR3 DNA reads as TGTGCCAGCAGCCAAGCGTCGGTAGCTGGAGCGGGGGAGCTGTTTTTT.

This clonotype came up once. The chain combines TRBV7-9 with TRBJ1-1; 9 bases match TRBD1. Trimming at V came to 8 bases and at J to 4 bases, leaving 2 bases not matched to a gene. The CDR3 runs 12 residues. CDR1 and CDR2 from the germline V gene are SEHNR and FQNEAQ (reference sequence). CDR3: CASSDRGTEAFF. For the CDR3, the DNA is TGTGCCAGCTCGGACAGGGGCACTGAAGCTTTCTTT.

There are a few counts of this clonotype. The gene calls are TRBV6-6 and TRBJ1-3; D is possibly TRBD1 (5 bases). The CDR3 is made up of 14 amino acids. V shed 5 bases and J shed 0 bases, with 8 bases lying between them. Germline CDR1 and CDR2: MNHNY and SVGAGI (reference sequence). In DNA, the CDR3 is TGTGCCAGCAGTACCGACAGCTCTGGAAACACCATATATTTT. This translates into CASSTDSSGNTIYF.

This clonotype was seen ten or more times. The chain employs TRBV9 and TRBJ1-4, with 9 bases that match TRBD1. Losses at the gene ends were 5 bases for V and 5 bases for J; bases not matched to a gene: 4. Germline CDR1 SGDLS, CDR2 YYNGEE. The CDR3 covers 14 residues. CDR3 in amino acids: CASRGQGKNEKLFF. CDR3 nucleotide sequence: TGTGCCAGCAGAGGACAGGGGAAGAATGAAAAACTGTTTTTT.

In its sample, this clonotype was seen many times. The gene calls are TRBV2 and TRBJ2-1; tentatively, D is TRBD1 or TRBD2 (6 bases each). The CDR3 contains 16 residues. Per germline, CDR1 SNHLY and CDR2 FYNNEI. V was shortened by 7 bases and J by 8 bases, with 24 bases between the two germline ends. CDR3 region: CASKGGLASSGYEQFF. CDR3 in DNA: TGTGCCAGCAAAGGGGGGCTAGCGTCTTCGGGGTATGAGCAGTTCTTC.

The genes are TRBV20-1 and TRBJ2-3; the match to TRBD2 covers 7 bases. Germline V gene sequence: CDR1 DFQATT, CDR2 SNEGSKA (reference sequence). V shed 3 bases, J shed 2 bases, and the junction held 14 bases outside the gene matches. CDR3 length: 17 residues. CDR3 DNA: TGCAGTGCTAGGCGGGGGATAACCGGGACTAACACAGATACGCAGTATTTT. Protein sequence: CSARRGITGTNTDTQYF.

The rearrangement links TRBV6-1 to TRBJ2-1; 12 nucleotides align to TRBD2. This CDR3 contains 16 residues. Trimming cost V 5 bases and J 4 bases; bases outside gene matches: 6. Per the germline V gene, CDR1 is MNHNS and CDR2 is SASEGT. The CDR3 DNA reads as TGTGCCAGCAGTCGACTAGCGGGGGCCCTATACAATGAGCAGTTCTTC. Protein product: CASSRLAGALYNEQFF.

This clonotype was seen a few times. The chain couples TRBV20-1 to TRBJ1-4, with D perhaps TRBD1 (5 bases). This CDR3 comprises 15 residues. V lost 0 bases and J 7 bases, leaving 15 bases between the germline ends. The germline V gene encodes CDR1 DFQATT and CDR2 SNEGSKA (reference sequence). CDR3 sequence reads: CSARDLQGLGEKLFF. The DNA of the CDR3 is TGCAGTGCTAGAGATCTTCAGGGTTTGGGTGAAAAACTGTTTTTT.

A few counts support this clonotype. This chain uses TRBV27 with TRBJ2-1; 8 bases are shared with TRBD1. The V and J ends lost 2 bases and 7 bases, in that order; junction bases with no gene match: 13. The CDR3 is 17 residues long. Looked up from germline, CDR1 is MNHEY and CDR2 is SMNVEV (reference sequence). CDR3 sequence reads: CASSLRVRGLEGNEQFF. The CDR3 DNA follows: TGTGCCAGCAGTTTAAGAGTCAGGGGGCTTGAAGGAAATGAGCAGTTCTTC.

The chain is built from TRBV18 and TRBJ1-6; D is possibly TRBD1 (5 bases). Germline V lookup: CDR1 KGHSH, CDR2 LQKENI. The CDR3 contains 16 residues. Trimming pared 4 bases from V and 7 bases from J, leaving 17 bases between. The CDR3 coding sequence is TGTGCCAGCTCACTTTTGGAGCCGGGGCGAAATTCACCCCTCCACTTT. This encodes CASSLLEPGRNSPLHF.

This clonotype was seen a handful of times. This rearrangement joins TRBV5-4 to TRBJ1-2, with 10 bases identical to TRBD1. J was trimmed by 6 bases and V by 3 bases; bases with no gene match: 11. The V gene's germline CDR1 is SGHNT and CDR2 YYREEE (reference sequence). The CDR3 loop spans 16 amino acids. For the CDR3, the DNA is TGTGCCAGCAGCTACTATGGACAGGGGGGATTGAATGGCTACACCTTC. It is translated as CASSYYGQGGLNGYTF.

The chain has TRBV5-1 and TRBJ2-2, with 9 bases that match TRBD1. CDR3 size: 14 residues. The germline CDR1 and CDR2 sequences are SGHRS and YFSETQ. Trimming removed 7 bases from V and 3 bases from J; junction bases left unmatched: 4. CDR3 coding DNA: TGCGCCAGCGCCGGGACAGGGTACACCGGGGAGCTGTTTTTT. Translating it yields CASAGTGYTGELFF. Full variable domain (rest looked up from reference TRBV5-1 and TRBJ2-2): KAGVTQTPRYLIKTRGQQVTLSCSPISGHRSVSWYQQTPGQGLQFLFEYFSETQRNKGNFPGRFSGRQFSNSRSEMNVSTLELGDSALYLCASAGTGYTGELFFGEGSRLTVL.

The chain is built from TRBV12-3 or TRBV12-4 and TRBJ1-3; no clear D gene. Trimming removed 5 bases from V and 3 bases from J, with 11 bases in between. The CDR3 runs to 14 residues. The CDR3 sequence: CASSGTMSGNTIYF. The CDR3 DNA follows: TGTGCCAGCAGTGGAACGATGAGTGGAAACACCATATATTTT.

A few counts support this clonotype. V usage is TRBV18 and J usage is TRBJ1-1; D not resolved. The ends were cut back, 6 bases at V and 1 base at J, with 12 bases in the middle. The CDR3 is made up of 14 amino acids. CDR1 and CDR2 from the germline V gene are KGHSH and LQKENI. CDR3 nucleotide sequence: TGTGCCAGCTCCCCTAGTTTGGAGAACACTGAAGCTTTCTTT. It is translated as CASSPSLENTEAFF.

The V gene is TRBV2, the J gene TRBJ1-4; 7 bases align to TRBD1. The germline V gene has CDR1 SNHLY and CDR2 FYNNEI. This CDR3 comprises 13 residues. The junction had 9 bases not matched to a gene; V was cut back by 9 bases and J by 8 bases. CDR3 coding DNA: TGTGCCAGTCAACAGGGGATAGAGGAAAAACTGTTTTTT. It translates to CASQQGIEEKLFF.

This clonotype has just a few counts. The chain links TRBV20-1 to TRBJ1-1; 7 bases agree with TRBD1. J gave up 4 bases and V 3 bases, and 8 bases lay outside the gene matches. The CDR3 spans 14 residues. From germline, CDR1 is DFQATT and CDR2 SNEGSKA (reference sequence). This chain's CDR3 is CSASRDRALTEAFF. In nucleotides, the CDR3 is TGCAGTGCTAGTAGAGACAGGGCCCTCACTGAAGCTTTCTTT.

There are a few counts of this clonotype. V and J are TRBV5-1 and TRBJ1-4; D unclear. V was shortened by 0 bases and J by 8 bases, with 20 bases between the two germline ends. Germline values: CDR1 SGHRS, CDR2 YFSETQ. The CDR3 spans 17 residues. The CDR3 region is CASSLASGSRQVEKLFF. CDR3 coding DNA: TGCGCCAGCAGCTTGGCAAGCGGGTCAAGGCAAGTCGAAAAACTGTTTTTT.

The table lists this clonotype with a few counts. The chain employs TRBV3-1 and TRBJ2-7; TRBD1 might be the D (5 bases). This CDR3 contains 14 residues. Germline assignment: CDR1 LGHDT and CDR2 YNNKEL (reference sequence). Trimming shortened V by 4 bases and J by 5 bases, and 15 bases separated the two germline ends. The CDR3, as DNA: TGTGCCAGCAGCCTTCAAGGGGCCCCTCACGAGCAGTACGTC. This codes for CASSLQGAPHEQYV.

The genes are TRBV12-3 or TRBV12-4 and TRBJ1-5; 8 nucleotides match TRBD1. Trimming cost V 6 bases and J 7 bases; bases outside gene matches: 14. This CDR3 contains 16 residues. The CDR3 bases are TGTGCCAGCAGCTACCTTTACACAGGGGGGAGGCAGCCCCAGCATTTT. Translation: CASSYLYTGGRQPQHF.